Below are 31 T cell receptor beta chains sequenced from a single sample in a study of CD8+CD57+ T cells in acquired aplastic anemia. Patients chosen for sequencing had shown CD8+CD57+ cell expansion by flow cytometry. Both TCR beta VDJ combination and CDR3 sequence profiling were carried out. Genomic DNA was the template for this profiling. TCRdb passed the reads through MiXCR, listing each CDR3 protein once. The table lists 200,000 to 250,000 distinct CDR3 sequences, 40% to 60% of them singletons. The sequenced material came from sorted CD4+, CD8+, or CD8+CD57+ T cells (not recorded which) from PBMCs. The receptors derive from a human donor with aplastic anemia.

This clonotype was observed at least ten times. This chain joins TRBV4-2 and TRBJ2-5, with 7 bases matching TRBD2. V gave up 5 bases and J gave up 5 bases; unmatched junction bases: 5. CDR1 is LGHNA and CDR2 is YNFKEQ in the germline V gene. The CDR3 length is 13 residues. For the CDR3, the DNA is TGTGCCAGCAGCGCGCGGGGGAGCGAGACCCAGTACTTC. Protein: CASSARGSETQYF.

This sequence joins TRBV2 and TRBJ2-7; D remains unclear. Germline values: CDR1 SNHLY, CDR2 FYNNEI. CDR3 size: 11 residues. V dropped 8 bases and J dropped 2 bases, with 7 bases sitting between them. CDR3 amino acids: CASSDAYEQYF. The CDR3 DNA is TGTGCCAGCTCGGACGCCTACGAGCAGTACTTC.

This clonotype came up many times. The V gene is TRBV4-1, the J gene TRBJ2-7, with 7 bases identical to TRBD1. CDR3 length: 15 residues. Germline V gene data show CDR1 as MGHRA and CDR2 as YSYEKL. With V trimmed by 4 bases and J by 4 bases, 10 bases remained unmatched. CDR3 protein: CASSPLYRGVYEQYF. CDR3 bases: TGCGCCAGCAGCCCCCTCTACAGGGGAGTTTACGAGCAGTACTTC.

This rearrangement joins TRBV20-1 to TRBJ2-3, with a tentative D call TRBD2 (5 bases). Trimming stripped 1 base from V and 2 bases from J, with 10 bases between. Germline-derived CDR1 and CDR2 are DFQATT and SNEGSKA (reference sequence). The CDR3 spans 14 residues. CDR3 sequence reads: CSARGGENTDTQYF. In DNA form, the CDR3 reads TGCAGTGCTAGAGGGGGAGAAAACACAGATACGCAGTATTTT.

The gene calls are TRBV5-4 and TRBJ1-3; 11 nucleotides agree with TRBD2. The DNA end is more similar to TRBJ2-3, so the J call may be wrong. The CDR3 has 15 amino acids. Germline V lookup: CDR1 SGHNT, CDR2 YYREEE (reference sequence). The CDR3 loop is CASSWTSGRTDTQYF. The CDR3 nucleotides are TGTGCCAGCAGCTGGACTAGCGGGCGCACAGATACGCAGTATTTT.

The chain couples TRBV10-3 to TRBJ1-2, with a weak D call TRBD1 (6 bases). Germline CDR1 and CDR2: ENHRY and SYGVKD. Trimming removed 7 bases from V and 8 bases from J, with 17 bases in between. This CDR3 has 13 amino acids. In DNA, the CDR3 is TGTGCCATCACCCAGGACAGATCGCGGGGCTACACCTTC. The encoded protein is CAITQDRSRGYTF.

This clonotype was detected a few times. The chain links TRBV3-1 to TRBJ1-1; D perhaps matches TRBD1 (5 bases). From germline, CDR1 is LGHDT and CDR2 YNNKEL (reference sequence). This CDR3 spans 17 amino acids. V was clipped by 2 bases and J by 5 bases, with 21 bases between them. The CDR3: CASSQLPGGLTATEAFF. CDR3 sequence (DNA): TGTGCCAGCAGCCAACTCCCCGGGGGGTTGACGGCTACTGAAGCTTTCTTT.

This chain connects TRBV20-1 to TRBJ2-5; the match to TRBD2 covers 10 bases. Germline-derived CDR1 and CDR2 are DFQATT and SNEGSKA (reference sequence). V shed 5 bases and J 5 bases; nucleotides not matched to a gene: 11. The CDR3 is 15 amino acids. CDR3 coding DNA: TGCAGTGCTCGCAAAAGCGGGGGGGCCGGGGAGACCCAGTACTTC. It yields the protein CSARKSGGAGETQYF.

This clonotype has just a few counts. Sequence at one end of the junction differs from germline and may be a read error. This rearrangement joins TRBV5-1 to TRBJ1-2; TRBD1 agrees at 10 bases. The V gene's germline CDR1 is SGHRS and CDR2 YFSETQ. CDR3 size: 13 residues. The CDR3 region has the DNA TGCGCCAGCAGCTTAGGACAGGGGGATGGCTGCACCTTC. The encoded protein is CASSLGQGDGCTF.

This clonotype occurred once. V and J are TRBV29-1 and TRBJ2-5, with TRBD1 matching 8 bases. Germline lookup yields CDR1 SQVTM and CDR2 ANQGSEA. V was clipped by 7 bases and J by 7 bases; unmatched bases: 5. The CDR3 consists of 11 residues. This chain's CDR3 is CSADRGRTQYF. The CDR3 bases are TGCAGCGCTGACAGGGGTCGGACCCAGTACTTC.

This clonotype has at least ten counts. The rearrangement joins TRBV7-9 to TRBJ2-7; D is undetermined. The CDR3 loop spans 12 amino acids. Germline V gene lookup returns CDR1 SEHNR and CDR2 FQNEAQ (reference sequence). The ends were cut back, 2 bases at V and 4 bases at J, with 6 bases in the middle. The CDR3 DNA reads TGTGCCAGCAGCTTAAACAGTTACGAGCAGTACTTC. It yields the protein CASSLNSYEQYF. The full variable domain, its missing parts supplied by reference TRBV7-9 and TRBJ2-7, is DTGVSQNPRHKITKRGQNVTFRCDPISEHNRLYWYRQTLGQGPEFLTYFQNEAQLEKSRLLSDRFSAERPKGSFSTLEIQRTEQGDSAMYLCASSLNSYEQYFGPGTRLTVT.

In its sample, this clonotype was seen many times. This rearrangement joins TRBV11-2 to TRBJ2-7; 10 bases match TRBD1. Germline V gene lookup returns CDR1 SGHAT and CDR2 FQNNGV. J gave up 0 bases and V 7 bases, and 3 bases lay outside the gene matches. The CDR3 consists of 14 residues. CDR3 sequence: CASKGQGGSYEQYF. The CDR3 DNA follows: TGTGCCAGCAAAGGACAGGGGGGCTCCTACGAGCAGTACTTC.

Of note for this clonotype: The junction and the germline gene differ at one end; a read error may be behind it. The gene calls are TRBV19 and TRBJ1-2; D is possibly TRBD1 (5 bases). Germline V gives CDR1 LNHDA, CDR2 SQIVND (reference sequence). This CDR3 is 12 amino acids long. This CDR3 reads CASSQGGDGYTF. DNA for the CDR3: TGCGCCAGCAGCCAAGGAGGGGATGGCTACACCTTC.

CDR3 in amino acids: CSATSDRDRVTDTQYF. The CDR3 DNA reads as TGCAGTGCTACTTCTGACCGGGACAGGGTTACAGATACGCAGTATTTT. The gene calls are TRBV20-1 and TRBJ2-3; 9 bases match TRBD1. The germline CDR1 and CDR2 sequences are DFQATT and SNEGSKA (reference sequence). The CDR3 has 16 residues. J was trimmed by 3 bases and V by 4 bases; bases with no gene match: 11.

The chain couples TRBV7-9 to TRBJ2-7; 9 nucleotides agree with TRBD1. The CDR3 spans 14 residues. Germline assignment: CDR1 SEHNR and CDR2 FQNEAQ (reference sequence). V gave up 5 bases and J gave up 2 bases; unmatched junction bases: 4. CDR3 nucleotide sequence: TGTGCCAGCAGCACGGGACAGGGAACCTACGAGCAGTACTTC. It yields the protein CASSTGQGTYEQYF. Combining the CDR3 with reference TRBV7-9 and TRBJ2-7 gives the whole variable domain DTGVSQNPRHKITKRGQNVTFRCDPISEHNRLYWYRQTLGQGPEFLTYFQNEAQLEKSRLLSDRFSAERPKGSFSTLEIQRTEQGDSAMYLCASSTGQGTYEQYFGPGTRLTVT.

This clonotype was recorded at least ten times. The chain uses TRBV4-1 and TRBJ1-4; D call uncertain. V was cut by 8 bases and J by 6 bases, with 1 base left in between. The germline V gene has CDR1 MGHRA and CDR2 YSYEKL. This CDR3 has 9 residues. CDR3 sequence: CASHEKLFF. In nucleotides, the CDR3 is TGCGCCAGCCATGAAAAACTGTTTTTT.

As concerns this clonotype: One end of the junction varies from germline; a read error may be responsible. The chain employs TRBV5-1 and TRBJ1-5; D is unclear. CDR1 is SGHRS, CDR2 YFSETQ, per germline. This CDR3 region has 14 residues. The DNA of the CDR3 is TGCGCCGGCAGCTTGGATAGTAGGAATCAGCCCCAGCATTTT. Amino acid sequence: CAGSLDSRNQPQHF.

This clonotype was observed a few times. The rearrangement joins TRBV7-2 to TRBJ2-7; D gene unclear. Trimming removed 6 bases from V and 1 base from J, with 10 bases in between. The V gene's germline CDR1 is SGHTA and CDR2 FQGNSA. This CDR3 is built from 13 residues. The CDR3 here is CASRFGVSYEQYF. CDR3 nucleotide sequence: TGTGCCAGCAGATTTGGCGTATCCTACGAGCAGTACTTC.

This clonotype was detected only a few times. This sequence joins TRBV3-1 and TRBJ1-2, with D maybe TRBD1 (6 bases). The germline V gene encodes CDR1 LGHDT and CDR2 YNNKEL (reference sequence). The CDR3 length is 15 residues. Trimming removed 3 bases at V and 4 bases at J, with 15 bases between. As DNA, the CDR3 is TGTGCCAGCAGCCACCCGACAGGCAGCCTCTATGGCTACACCTTC. This translates into CASSHPTGSLYGYTF.

This clonotype was observed many times. The chain recombines TRBV7-2 with TRBJ1-2; the match to TRBD1 covers 7 bases. The CDR3 contains 14 residues. V gave up 1 base and J gave up 3 bases; unmatched junction bases: 2. Germline CDR1 and CDR2: SGHTA and FQGNSA. CDR3 bases: TGTGCCAGCAGCTTAGAGGGGGCGGACTATGGCTACACCTTC. Encoded protein: CASSLEGADYGYTF. Complete variable domain (other parts from reference TRBV7-2 and TRBJ1-2): GAGVSQSPSNKVTEKGKDVELRCDPISGHTALYWYRQSLGQGLEFLIYFQGNSAPDKSGLPSDRFSAERTGGSVSTLTIQRTQQEDSAVYLCASSLEGADYGYTFGSGTRLTVV.

The chain employs TRBV19 and TRBJ1-6; 8 nucleotides align to TRBD1. The CDR3 length is 13 residues. Germline assignment: CDR1 LNHDA and CDR2 SQIVND (reference sequence). Unmatched junction bases numbered 4, after V lost 6 bases and J lost 9 bases. The CDR3 region has the DNA TGTGCCAGTAGCACGGACAGGGCTTCACCCCTCCACTTT. Protein sequence: CASSTDRASPLHF.

In this sample, this clonotype turned up many times. This chain connects TRBV5-6 to TRBJ2-2; D may be TRBD1 or TRBD2 (5 bases each). This CDR3 comprises 14 residues. Trimming stripped 3 bases from V and 1 base from J, with 7 bases between. In germline, CDR1 is SGHDT, CDR2 YYEEEE. CDR3 sequence (DNA): TGTGCCAGCAGCTGGGGGAAGAACACCGGGGAGCTGTTTTTT. Its translation is CASSWGKNTGELFF.

In DNA, the CDR3 is TGTGCCAGCAGTTTGAAGGGGAATAATTCACCCCTCCACTTT. Translating gives CASSLKGNNSPLHF. The chain employs TRBV12-3 or TRBV12-4 and TRBJ1-6; D might be TRBD1 (5 bases). V was cut by 3 bases and J by 5 bases, with 8 bases left in between. CDR3 length equals 14 residues.

V usage is TRBV6-1 and J usage is TRBJ2-3, with D perhaps TRBD1 (6 bases). This CDR3 spans 15 amino acids. Germline CDR1 is MNHNS and CDR2 is SASEGT. Trimming pared 5 bases from V and 3 bases from J, leaving 15 bases between. As DNA, the CDR3 is TGTGCCAGCAGTTATACAGGGATCGGAACAGATACGCAGTATTTT. It translates to CASSYTGIGTDTQYF.

This clonotype was observed many times. V gene TRBV9 combines with J gene TRBJ2-3, with no clear D. With 4 bases removed from V and 2 bases from J, the gap between germline ends came to 8 bases. The CDR3 has 13 amino acids. The germline V gene encodes CDR1 SGDLS and CDR2 YYNGEE. The CDR3 coding sequence is TGTGCCAGCAGCAGAGTGGCCACAGATACGCAGTATTTT. Amino acid sequence: CASSRVATDTQYF.

This clonotype was picked up many times. The chain is built from TRBV5-5 and TRBJ2-1; no reliable D call. The CDR3 spans 13 residues. V was shortened by 0 bases and J by 7 bases, with 8 bases between the two germline ends. Germline-derived CDR1 and CDR2 are SGHKS and YYEKEE (reference sequence). Here the CDR3 DNA reads TGTGCCAGCAGCTTGGAAATCATTAATGAGCAGTTCTTC. It codes for CASSLEIINEQFF.

The chain couples TRBV29-1 to TRBJ1-5; weak D call: TRBD1 (5 bases). This CDR3 is built from 13 residues. V lost 1 base and J 6 bases, leaving 10 bases between the germline ends. Germline lookup yields CDR1 SQVTM and CDR2 ANQGSEA. CDR3 protein: CSVEVGGGQPQHF. In nucleotides, the CDR3 is TGCAGCGTTGAAGTGGGGGGAGGTCAGCCCCAGCATTTT.

This clonotype was counted ten times or more. This chain links TRBV5-1 with TRBJ2-1, with D perhaps assigned TRBD1 or TRBD2 (5 bases each). Germline CDR1 is SGHRS and CDR2 is YFSETQ. CDR3 size: 13 residues. V was cut by 6 bases and J by 4 bases, with 11 bases left in between. The CDR3 nucleotides are TGCGCCAGCACTAGGGGAGTGTACAATGAGCAGTTCTTC. It translates to CASTRGVYNEQFF.

The chain has TRBV7-2 and TRBJ2-7; TRBD2 is a possible D gene (6 bases). Trimming removed 9 bases from V and 0 bases from J, with 15 bases in between. In germline, CDR1 is SGHTA, CDR2 FQGNSA. The length of the CDR3 is 14 residues. The CDR3 bases are TGTGCCAGTAGTACGGGACTCCACTCCTACGAGCAGTACTTC. It codes for CASSTGLHSYEQYF. Combining the CDR3 with reference TRBV7-2 and TRBJ2-7 gives the whole variable domain GAGVSQSPSNKVTEKGKDVELRCDPISGHTALYWYRQSLGQGLEFLIYFQGNSAPDKSGLPSDRFSAERTGGSVSTLTIQRTQQEDSAVYLCASSTGLHSYEQYFGPGTRLTVT.

This clonotype was seen repeatedly, ten times or more. The chain is built from TRBV20-1 and TRBJ2-6; D possibly corresponds to TRBD2 (7 bases). The CDR3 has 17 residues. CDR1 is DFQATT and CDR2 is SNEGSKA in the germline V gene (reference sequence). Trimming left V 6 bases short and J 0 bases short, with 18 bases between. The CDR3 loop reads CSAPRGGPSSGANVLTF. The CDR3 nucleotides read TGCAGTGCACCGCGCGGGGGCCCGAGCTCTGGGGCCAACGTCCTGACTTTC.

V and J are TRBV7-9 and TRBJ2-5; 7 nucleotides align to TRBD2. Germline-derived CDR1 and CDR2 are SEHNR and FQNEAQ (reference sequence). The CDR3 loop spans 13 amino acids. Trimming took 9 bases from V and 4 from J; bases not matched to a gene: 8. The CDR3 sequence: CASRPTGGETQYF. The DNA of the CDR3 is TGTGCCAGTCGTCCGACGGGGGGAGAGACCCAGTACTTC.